The text below deals with one T cell receptor (beta chain). Its antigen remains unknown. This sample was included in a study of T cell responses to AZD1222 COVID-19 vaccine. Trimming stripped 0 bases from V and 5 bases from J, with 14 bases between. The CDR3 spans 16 residues. Germline loops: CDR1 MNHEY, CDR2 SVGAGI. Sequencing used immunoSEQ multiplex PCR; TCRdb keeps in-frame clones, though not all of them. The table lists about 150,000 clones, approximately 90% of them singletons. Study observations and caveats: White British ancestry dominated among donors, who included more females, and clonal diversity was possibly underestimated. None of the repertoires were sampled until the peak T cell response had passed.

The gene calls are TRBV6-5 and TRBJ1-5; D is unclear. Sample: peripheral blood, taken 28 days after the second AZD1222 dose. The TCR sequence derives from an adult who received the AZD1222 COVID-19 vaccine. The CDR3 DNA follows: TGTGCCAGCAGTTACTCCGGGCGCTACCTTCATCAGCCCCAGCATTTT. It yields the protein CASSYSGRYLHQPQHF.